A single T cell receptor beta chain is shown here with its context. Its antigen is as yet unknown. A junction end diverges from the germline sequence, so it may reflect a read error. The entry originates in a study of T cell responses to AZD1222 COVID-19 vaccine. The length of the CDR3 is 11 residues. CDR1 SGHNT and CDR2 YYREEE come from the germline V gene (reference sequence). Whole-study findings and limits: Females outnumbered males among donors, who were mostly white British; clonal diversity was possibly underestimated. Baseline seropositivity characterized only six AZD1222 recipients. Vaccine-associated CD4 TCRs spanned spike, dominant at 160-218 and 743-854. Repertoire collection took place solely once the T cell response had peaked.

Produced via immunoSEQ multiplex PCR; TCRdb's table is partial and in-frame only. The table shows under 150,000 clones, with around 93% occurring only once. J is TRBJ1-2 and V is TRBV5-4, with 7 nucleotides matching TRBD1. Sequenced here: peripheral blood, sampled on day 0 of AZD1222 vaccination. The clonotype was recovered from an adult in good health. This chain's CDR3 is CASSSRTGASF. In nucleotides, the CDR3 is TGTGCCAGCAGCTCTCGTACAGGGGCATCCTTC.